This T cell receptor (beta chain) was sequenced for a study of PD-1 blockade in classical Hodgkin lymphoma. Study-level findings and limits: Patients excluded were those beginning nivolumab under 1 year after ASCT. Prior to therapy, complete responders displayed diversity much like that of newly diagnosed patients.

There was relapse after autologous stem cell transplantation in every patient, and there was variation in brentuximab vedotin exposure. Each best response was a complete response, a partial response or progressive disease. Germline V gives CDR1 SGHRS, CDR2 YFSETQ. Trimming cost V 2 bases and J 0 bases, with 17 bases left between them. This CDR3 is built from 18 residues. A word on this clone: Its cognate antigen is unknown.

Here immunoSEQ multiplex PCR was the method, and the copy in TCRdb shows in-frame clones only, minus some. The data contain 40,000 or so clones, 60% to 85% of them singletons. The sequencing here drew on peripheral blood mononuclear cells (PBMCs), taken at baseline. This TCR derives from a human donor with classical Hodgkin lymphoma. The genes are TRBV5-1 and TRBJ1-4; D might be TRBD1 (5 bases). The DNA for the CDR3 is TGCGCCAGCAGCTTCCGGGGCCGAAACCTTGCAACTAATGAAAAACTGTTTTTT. This codes for CASSFRGRNLATNEKLFF. The full variable domain, completed using reference TRBV5-1 and TRBJ1-4, is KAGVTQTPRYLIKTRGQQVTLSCSPISGHRSVSWYQQTPGQGLQFLFEYFSETQRNKGNFPGRFSGRQFSNSRSEMNVSTLELGDSALYLCASSFRGRNLATNEKLFFGSGTQLSVL.